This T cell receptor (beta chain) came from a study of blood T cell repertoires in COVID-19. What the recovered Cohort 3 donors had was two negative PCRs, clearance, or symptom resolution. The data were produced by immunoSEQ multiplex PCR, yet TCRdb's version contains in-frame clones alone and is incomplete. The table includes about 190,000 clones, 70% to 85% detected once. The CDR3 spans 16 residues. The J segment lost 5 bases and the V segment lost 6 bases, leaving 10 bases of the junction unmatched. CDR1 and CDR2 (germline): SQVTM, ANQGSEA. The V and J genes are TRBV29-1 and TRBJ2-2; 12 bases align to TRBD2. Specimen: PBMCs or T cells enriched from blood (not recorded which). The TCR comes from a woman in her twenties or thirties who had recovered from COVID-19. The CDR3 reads CSVEGTTSGGTGELFF. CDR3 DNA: TGCAGCGTCGAGGGTACCACTAGCGGGGGGACCGGGGAGCTGTTTTTT.